One sample yielded the 25 T cell receptor beta chains listed below, sequenced in a study of tumor-infiltrating lymphocytes in primary liver carcinoma. Researchers drew blood RNA from unsorted whole blood and extracted germline DNA as well. Reverse transcription of roughly 0.45 ug total RNA with a constant-region primer produced TCR beta cDNA. TCR beta libraries came from three nested multiplex PCR rounds using slightly modified ARM-PCR. Investigators reported that the first two PCR rounds, at around 11 cycles each, used TRBV1-TRBV30 forward primers with a C-beta reverse primer. TCRdb recomputed calls from the multiplex PCR reads with MiXCR, one row per CDR3 protein. The profile shows about 300,000 distinct CDR3 sequences, 50% to 70% of them singletons. The sequencing sample was made of peripheral blood. The receptors originated from a man aged 35 to 55 with primary liver carcinoma and hepatitis B virus infection.

Details on this clonotype: A much larger clone lies a single base off, so this may be a read error. The chain links TRBV14 to TRBJ2-1; D is ambiguous. Germline V lookup: CDR1 SGHDN, CDR2 FVKESK. CDR3 length: 13 residues. This CDR3 is CASSQERLSKQLF. The CDR3 DNA reads TGTGCCAGCAGCCAAGAGAGATTGTCGAAGCAGTTATTC.

This chain's CDR3 is CASSQDTGLPHGYTF. The CDR3 DNA follows: TGTGCCAGCAGCCAAGATACGGGGTTGCCTCATGGCTACACCTTC. The rearrangement joins TRBV14 to TRBJ1-2; D is undetermined. The CDR3 runs to 15 residues. The germline gives CDR1 SGHDN, CDR2 FVKESK. Trimming stripped 0 bases from V and 6 bases from J, with 14 bases between.

This clonotype was observed at least ten times. The V gene is TRBV6-2 or TRBV6-3, the J gene TRBJ2-2; D may match TRBD1 or TRBD2 (6 bases each). The length of the CDR3 is 17 residues. V dropped 2 bases and J dropped 3 bases, with 16 bases sitting between them. CDR1 and CDR2 from the germline V gene are MNHEY and SVGEGT. CDR3 nucleotides: TGTGCCAGCAGTTACACCCTAGGGGGGACCTACACCGGGGAGCTGTTTTTT. Translating gives CASSYTLGGTYTGELFF.

The count of this clonotype is one. The junction departs from germline at one end; a sequencing error may be responsible. The chain recombines TRBV4-3 with TRBJ2-7; D call uncertain. CDR3 length: 15 residues. Germline CDR1 is LGHNA and CDR2 is YSLEER. This CDR3 is CASSQDPVGKYEQHF. The DNA of the CDR3 is TGCGCCAGCAGCCAAGATCCAGTAGGGAAATACGAGCAGCACTTC.

A note on this clonotype: A much larger clone is a single base away; this may be a read error. The chain couples TRBV10-3 to TRBJ2-7; D gene uncertain. Between the trimmed V and J ends, which lost 2 bases and 1 base, there was a span of 6 bases. This CDR3 comprises 13 residues. Germline V lookup: CDR1 ENHRY, CDR2 SYGVKD. In DNA form, the CDR3 reads TGTGCCATCAGTGAGATGGTGTCCTACGAGCAGTACTTC. It yields the protein CAISEMVSYEQYF.

This clonotype was observed a single time. Possible read error: a much larger clone is one base away. The genes are TRBV5-6 and TRBJ1-1; D unclear. The CDR3 is made up of 11 amino acids. Germline assignment: CDR1 SGHDT and CDR2 YYEEEE. V was pared by 1 base and J by 7 bases, with 5 bases between. This CDR3 reads CASSLRSEAFF. In DNA, the CDR3 is TGTGCCAGCAGCTTGCGGAGTGAAGCTTTCTTT.

Regarding this clonotype: The junction departs from germline at one end; a sequencing error may be responsible. This chain joins TRBV12-3 or TRBV12-4 and TRBJ1-2; D is unresolved. This CDR3 contains 14 residues. CDR3 nucleotide sequence: TGTGCCGGCAGTTTCCCTGGGATTAACTATGGCTACACCTTC. This encodes CAGSFPGINYGYTF.

Notes on this clonotype: The final CDR3 position lacks the conserved phenylalanine or tryptophan, pointing to a likely read error. This chain joins TRBV6-5 and TRBJ2-1; 9 bases fit TRBD2. This CDR3 has 16 amino acids. The junction had 14 bases not matched to a gene; V was cut back by 7 bases and J by 7 bases. Germline lookup yields CDR1 MNHEY and CDR2 SVGAGI. Here the CDR3 reads CASTVRTSVGLNEQFS. CDR3 bases: TGTGCCAGCACCGTACGGACTAGCGTGGGCTTAAATGAGCAGTTCTCC.

This rearrangement joins TRBV29-1 to TRBJ2-5, with a tentative D call TRBD2 (6 bases). The CDR3 loop spans 12 amino acids. Germline CDR1 SQVTM, CDR2 ANQGSEA. In DNA, the CDR3 is TGCTGCATTGGCGGGGTGGTAGAGACCCAGTACTTC. Protein product: CCIGGVVETQYF.

This clonotype was observed once. A clone one base away is much larger, so this may be a read error. The rearrangement links TRBV29-1 to TRBJ1-1; D not resolved. The germline CDR1 and CDR2 sequences are SQVTM and ANQGSEA. The V and J ends lost 4 bases and 5 bases respectively, with 14 bases between them. This CDR3 spans 13 amino acids. CDR3 nucleotide sequence: TGCAGCGTTGCCATACAAGAAGAAACTGAAGCTTTCTTT. Translated, it gives CSVAIQEETEAFF.

In the case of this clonotype: This may be a read error, as it is one base from a much larger clone. The V gene is TRBV7-9, the J gene TRBJ1-4; the match to TRBD1 covers 7 bases. Germline values: CDR1 SEHNR, CDR2 FQNEAQ (reference sequence). The CDR3 runs to 12 residues. The CDR3 region is CARSSGGGKLFF. The CDR3 DNA is TGTGCCAGAAGCTCAGGGGGAGGAAAACTGTTTTTT.

This clonotype was observed a few times. The rearrangement joins TRBV30 to TRBJ2-5; either TRBD1 or TRBD2 may supply D (6 bases each). V lost 7 bases to trimming and J lost 3 bases, with 12 bases between them. CDR3 length equals 12 residues. Germline assignment: CDR1 GTSNPN and CDR2 SVGIG (reference sequence). CDR3 sequence reads: CAFRRGEETQYF. The CDR3 nucleotides are TGTGCCTTCAGGAGGGGGGAAGAGACCCAGTACTTC. The variable domain in full, completed from reference TRBV30 and TRBJ2-5, reads SQTIHQWPATLVQPVGSPLSLECTVEGTSNPNLYWYRQAAGRGLQLLFYSVGIGQISSEVPQNLSASRPQDRQFILSSKKLLLSDSGFYLCAFRRGEETQYFGPGTRLLVL.

This chain links TRBV28 with TRBJ1-4; a possible D gene is TRBD1 (6 bases). This CDR3 region has 14 residues. The V end was cut by 6 bases, the J end by 10 bases, with 18 bases between. CDR1 is MDHEN, CDR2 SYDVKM, per germline. CDR3: CASSPGGADGKLFF. The CDR3 nucleotides are TGTGCCAGCAGCCCGGGGGGGGCCGATGGAAAACTGTTTTTT.

As regards this clonotype: This may be a read error, as it is one base from a much larger clone. V gene TRBV29-1 combines with J gene TRBJ2-1; D gene ambiguous. CDR3 length: 10 amino acids. CDR1 and CDR2 from the germline V gene are SQVTM and ANQGSEA. CDR3 protein: CSLERNEQFF. The CDR3 DNA is TGCAGCCTTGAACGGAATGAGCAGTTCTTC.

V gene TRBV7-9 combines with J gene TRBJ2-3; perhaps TRBD1 as D (5 bases). Per the germline V gene, CDR1 is SEHNR and CDR2 is FQNEAQ (reference sequence). The CDR3 is 15 residues long. V lost 7 bases, J lost 2 bases, and 16 bases lay in between. The CDR3 nucleotides are TGTGCCAGCAACCAAGGGGCCTCTTTCACAGATACGCAGTATTTT. Protein sequence: CASNQGASFTDTQYF.

The chain links TRBV10-3 to TRBJ1-5; tentatively, D is TRBD1 (5 bases). The germline gives CDR1 ENHRY, CDR2 SYGVKD. The CDR3 extends over 14 amino acids. The V and J ends lost 6 bases and 3 bases respectively, with 12 bases between them. The CDR3: CAIRGDGINQPQHF. CDR3 nucleotide sequence: TGTGCCATCAGAGGGGACGGAATCAATCAGCCCCAGCATTTT.

Note on this clonotype: One junction end disagrees with the germline gene, perhaps due to a read error. J is TRBJ2-1 and V is TRBV6-1, with 7 bases aligning to TRBD1. The germline V gene has CDR1 MNHNS and CDR2 SASEGT. CDR3 size: 16 residues. CDR3 protein: CDSTSRRDRTDNEQFF. In DNA form, the CDR3 reads TGTGACAGCACCTCCCGCCGGGACAGAACGGACAATGAGCAGTTCTTC.

In its sample, this clonotype was seen once. Lacking the conserved final phenylalanine or tryptophan, this CDR3 likely reflects a read error. The chain uses TRBV12-3 or TRBV12-4 and TRBJ2-5, with D tentatively TRBD2 (5 bases). V was shortened by 9 bases and J by 6 bases, with 17 bases between the two germline ends. This CDR3 has 13 residues. In DNA form, the CDR3 reads TGTGCCAGGAGTCCCGTTGCCGGGAAGACCCAGTACCTC. Its protein product is CARSPVAGKTQYL.

With regard to this clonotype: Germline is not matched at one junction end, which may reflect a read error. V gene TRBV5-6 combines with J gene TRBJ2-6, with D perhaps matching TRBD2 (5 bases). The CDR3 is 14 residues long. In germline, CDR1 is SGHDT, CDR2 YYEEEE. CDR3 nucleotide sequence: TGTGCCAGCAGCTTGGGGGCGCGGGCCAACGCCCTGACTTTC. This encodes CASSLGARANALTF. The full variable domain, completed using reference TRBV5-6 and TRBJ2-6, is DAGVTQSPTHLIKTRGQQVTLRCSPKSGHDTVSWYQQALGQGPQFIFQYYEEEERQRGNFPDRFSGHQFPNYSSELNVNALLLGDSALYLCASSLGARANALTFGAGSRLTVL.

For this clonotype: An end of the junction does not agree with germline; a read error may underlie this. The chain recombines TRBV11-2 with TRBJ2-5; D may be TRBD2 (6 bases). CDR3 length: 15 residues. Germline V gene lookup returns CDR1 SGHAT and CDR2 FQNNGV. The CDR3, as DNA: TGCGCCAGCAGCTCCGGACTAACGGGGCAAGAGACCCAGTACTTC. This sequence encodes CASSSGLTGQETQYF.

Many counts were recorded for this clonotype. The rearrangement links TRBV7-9 to TRBJ1-2; TRBD1 agrees at 7 bases. CDR1 is SEHNR and CDR2 is FQNEAQ in the germline V gene (reference sequence). The CDR3 is 16 residues long. J lost 5 bases, V lost 0 bases, and 9 bases had no gene match. The CDR3 coding sequence is TGTGCCAGCAGCTTAGCGACTGAAGGGACAGCTTATGGCTACACCTTC. Its translation is CASSLATEGTAYGYTF.

This clonotype was seen repeatedly, ten times or more. The chain carries TRBV5-1 and TRBJ2-5; D perhaps matches TRBD2 (6 bases). This CDR3 is 15 amino acids long. V lost 7 bases to trimming and J lost 2 bases, with 18 bases between them. Germline V gene data show CDR1 as SGHRS and CDR2 as YFSETQ. This chain's CDR3 is CASCGQPGGQETQYF. The CDR3 bases are TGCGCCAGCTGTGGCCAACCCGGGGGACAAGAGACCCAGTACTTC.

As regards this clonotype: A much larger clone is a single base away; this may be a read error. V is TRBV10-1 and J is TRBJ1-6; no firm D call. This CDR3 comprises 13 residues. Germline-derived CDR1 and CDR2 are WNHNN and SYGVQD (reference sequence). CDR3: CASGESWNSPLHF. The CDR3 DNA reads as TGCGCCAGCGGTGAGTCGTGGAATTCACCCCTCCACTTT.

This clonotype has a count of ten or more. This chain joins TRBV6-2 or TRBV6-3 and TRBJ2-3, with TRBD2 matching 9 bases. V shed 6 bases and J 3 bases; nucleotides not matched to a gene: 7. Germline loops: CDR1 MNHEY, CDR2 SVGEGT. The CDR3 is 15 residues long. The CDR3 sequence is CASSLSGRETDTQYF. In nucleotides, the CDR3 is TGTGCCAGCAGCCTTAGCGGGAGAGAGACAGATACGCAGTATTTT.

V and J are TRBV24-1 and TRBJ2-3; a weak D match, TRBD2 (6 bases). V lost 5 bases and J lost 6, with 11 bases in between. From germline, CDR1 is KGHDR and CDR2 SFDVKD. The CDR3 is 13 amino acids. The CDR3 nucleotides read TGTGCCACCAGTGGTCGGGGGTTGGATACGCAGTATTTT. It yields the protein CATSGRGLDTQYF.